This passage covers 21 T cell receptor beta chains from one sample sequenced in a study of blood T cells in healthy people across ages. It was with a sample-barcoded 5' primer and a J-beta primer mix that a second PCR of roughly 7 to 11 cycles was run. Using its own MiXCR run on the 5' RACE reads, TCRdb lists one record per CDR3 protein. The sample holds hundreds of thousands of distinct CDR3 sequences, about 48% seen once. The specimen sequenced was blood. These receptors were taken from a man aged 30 to 39 in good health.

The rearrangement links TRBV27 to TRBJ2-3, with D possibly matching TRBD1 (6 bases). The V gene's germline CDR1 is MNHEY and CDR2 SMNVEV (reference sequence). V lost 6 bases and J lost 4, with 20 bases in between. The CDR3 has 16 amino acids. CDR3 sequence: CASRTIGGSGADTQYF. In DNA form, the CDR3 reads TGTGCCAGCAGGACAATAGGGGGTAGTGGCGCAGATACGCAGTATTTT.

The table lists this clonotype with a few counts. This chain links TRBV27 with TRBJ1-4; D gene uncertain. This CDR3 contains 11 residues. Germline assignment: CDR1 MNHEY and CDR2 SMNVEV (reference sequence). The ends were cut back, 10 bases at V and 10 bases at J, with 13 bases in the middle. The CDR3 DNA reads TGTGCCACTGGCTACGCTGGAAAACTGTTTTTT. This encodes CATGYAGKLFF.

The chain combines TRBV6-1 with TRBJ2-6; D unclear. V was trimmed by 1 base and J by 0 bases, leaving 10 bases between them. CDR3 length: 17 residues. Germline CDR1 MNHNS, CDR2 SASEGT. In DNA form, the CDR3 reads TGTGCCAGCAGTGAAGGGGCCTCGTCCTCTGGGGCCAACGTCCTGACTTTC. It codes for CASSEGASSSGANVLTF.

The chain uses TRBV20-1 and TRBJ1-5; no definite D call. Germline V gene data show CDR1 as DFQATT and CDR2 as SNEGSKA (reference sequence). Trimming pared 0 bases from V and 0 bases from J, leaving 3 bases between. CDR3 length: 13 residues. The CDR3 DNA sequence: TGCAGTGCTAGAGATACTAGCAATCAGCCCCAGCATTTT. The encoded protein is CSARDTSNQPQHF.

This clonotype was detected a few times. J is TRBJ2-2 and V is TRBV24-1; TRBD2 might be the D (6 bases). V lost 7 bases to trimming and J lost 2 bases, with 7 bases between them. CDR1 is KGHDR, CDR2 SFDVKD, per germline. The CDR3 has 13 residues. The CDR3 region is CATRDYNTGELFF. Here the CDR3 DNA reads TGTGCCACCAGGGACTACAACACCGGGGAGCTGTTTTTT.

This chain joins TRBV15 and TRBJ1-1, with 7 bases fitting TRBD1. V shed 3 bases, J shed 1 base, and the junction held 2 bases outside the gene matches. The CDR3 sequence is 14 residues long. Germline values: CDR1 LNHNV, CDR2 YYDKDF (reference sequence). Here the CDR3 reads CATSRDRWNTEAFF. In DNA, the CDR3 is TGTGCCACCAGCAGGGACAGGTGGAACACTGAAGCTTTCTTT.

The rearrangement joins TRBV6-5 to TRBJ1-2; D ambiguous. The CDR3 covers 14 residues. V was cut by 0 bases and J by 6 bases, with 11 bases left in between. Germline CDR1 and CDR2: MNHEY and SVGAGI. The DNA for the CDR3 is TGTGCCAGCAGTTACTCGGGTGGATCCAATGGCTACACCTTC. Translated: CASSYSGGSNGYTF.

This chain links TRBV12-3 or TRBV12-4 with TRBJ2-1, with 10 nucleotides matching TRBD2. CDR3 length: 19 amino acids. Trimming at V came to 4 bases and at J to 0 bases, leaving 12 bases not matched to a gene. The CDR3 nucleotides are TGTGCCAGCAGTTCCCGGACTAGCGGAGGCCCGAGCTCCTACAATGAGCAGTTCTTC. As protein: CASSSRTSGGPSSYNEQFF.

The chain couples TRBV29-1 to TRBJ1-5; 8 bases line up with TRBD1. CDR1 SQVTM and CDR2 ANQGSEA come from the germline V gene. Germline trimming cut 0 bases from V and 4 bases from J; bases unmatched to any gene: 5. The CDR3 is 15 amino acids. The CDR3 DNA follows: TGCAGCGTTGAAGAGGGAACAGGGGGGAATCAGCCCCAGCATTTT. Protein: CSVEEGTGGNQPQHF.

This clonotype was recorded a few times. The genes are TRBV3-1 and TRBJ2-3; D not certain. Germline CDR1 reads LGHDT; CDR2 reads YNNKEL (reference sequence). The CDR3 contains 13 residues. V lost 2 bases to trimming and J lost 4 bases, with 7 bases between them. CDR3 in amino acids: CASSQRSSDTQYF. Written as DNA, the CDR3 is TGTGCCAGCAGCCAAAGGTCTTCAGATACGCAGTATTTT.

The rearrangement uses TRBV6-1 and TRBJ1-5; D remains ambiguous. V was clipped by 0 bases and J by 6 bases, with 9 bases between them. Germline CDR1 MNHNS, CDR2 SASEGT. CDR3 length equals 14 residues. The CDR3 nucleotides are TGTGCCAGCAGTGAAGCCGGGATCAGTCAGCCCCAGCATTTT. Amino acids: CASSEAGISQPQHF.

This clonotype was seen many times. The chain links TRBV29-1 to TRBJ2-3; the match to TRBD2 covers 12 bases. V lost 5 bases, J lost 2 bases, and 14 bases stayed unmatched. This CDR3 is built from 18 residues. The germline V gene encodes CDR1 SQVTM and CDR2 ANQGSEA. In nucleotides, the CDR3 is TGCAGCGTTCGGACTAGCGGGACCTACTGGAGAAACACAGATACGCAGTATTTT. Translated: CSVRTSGTYWRNTDTQYF.

V is TRBV12-3 or TRBV12-4 and J is TRBJ2-5; 7 bases fit TRBD2. The V gene end was trimmed by 6 bases and the J gene end by 11 bases; junction bases not matched to a gene: 12. The CDR3 has 13 amino acids. The CDR3 region is CASSRGLPAEQYF. The CDR3 nucleotides are TGTGCCAGCAGCCGGGGACTACCCGCGGAGCAGTACTTC.

This clonotype turned up a few times. This chain uses TRBV7-2 with TRBJ2-4; D possibly corresponds to TRBD1 (6 bases). The CDR3 sequence is 19 residues long. Trimming pared 1 base from V and 0 bases from J, leaving 19 bases between. The germline V gene encodes CDR1 SGHTA and CDR2 FQGNSA. CDR3: CASSLDAGQSLLAKNIQYF. The CDR3 coding sequence is TGTGCCAGCAGCTTAGATGCTGGACAGAGTCTACTAGCCAAAAACATTCAGTACTTC.

The chain couples TRBV9 to TRBJ2-7; 14 nucleotides match TRBD2. This CDR3 comprises 18 residues. Germline assignment: CDR1 SGDLS and CDR2 YYNGEE. The junction had 9 bases not matched to a gene; V was cut back by 4 bases and J by 0 bases. CDR3 residues: CASSTTGLAGANSYEQYF. CDR3 nucleotides: TGTGCCAGCAGCACGACGGGACTAGCGGGGGCAAACTCCTACGAGCAGTACTTC.

V usage is TRBV6-2 or TRBV6-3 and J usage is TRBJ2-3; TRBD2 matches 12 bases. Trimming cost V 5 bases and J 3 bases; bases outside gene matches: 3. The CDR3 has 15 amino acids. CDR1 is MNHEY, CDR2 SVGEGT, per germline. In DNA form, the CDR3 reads TGTGCCAGCAGTCGGGGGACTAGCGGGACAGATACGCAGTATTTT. Encoded protein: CASSRGTSGTDTQYF.

The V and J genes are TRBV6-6 and TRBJ2-7; weak D call: TRBD1 (6 bases). The CDR3 contains 13 residues. V lost 10 bases and J 3 bases, leaving 16 bases between the germline ends. In germline, CDR1 is MNHNY, CDR2 SVGAGI (reference sequence). This CDR3 is CATGVGQHYEQYF. Written as DNA, the CDR3 is TGTGCCACCGGGGTTGGACAGCACTACGAGCAGTACTTC.

This clonotype turned up a few times. The chain uses TRBV6-6 and TRBJ2-1, with TRBD1 matching over 7 bases. Germline V gene sequence: CDR1 MNHNY, CDR2 SVGAGI (reference sequence). Trimming removed 5 bases from V and 6 bases from J; junction bases left unmatched: 7. This CDR3 region has 14 residues. For the CDR3, the DNA is TGTGCCAGCAGTGCCGGGACAGTTCTCAATGAGCAGTTCTTC. Its protein product is CASSAGTVLNEQFF.

Regarding this clonotype: The junction departs from germline at one end; a sequencing error may be responsible. The J gene is TRBJ2-5, the V gene TRBV2; D is unresolved. The J call may be mistaken, given a closer DNA end match to TRBJ2-7. CDR1 is SNHLY and CDR2 is FYNNEI in the germline V gene. This CDR3 has 13 amino acids. CDR3 residues: CAGSDPPFYEQYF. CDR3 sequence (DNA): TGTGCCGGCAGTGATCCCCCTTTCTACGAGCAGTACTTC.

The genes are TRBV20-1 and TRBJ1-6; 9 nucleotides align to TRBD1. The CDR3 totals 15 residues. The V and J ends lost 6 bases and 5 bases, in that order; junction bases with no gene match: 8. Germline CDR1 is DFQATT and CDR2 is SNEGSKA (reference sequence). The CDR3 DNA sequence: TGCAGTGCGATGGGACAGGGAGGGCATAATTCACCCCTCCACTTT. It is translated as CSAMGQGGHNSPLHF.

In this sample, this clonotype turned up a few times. In nucleotides, the CDR3 is TGCAGCGTTGAGGGCGAGGGGACAGGCGGATCCTACGAGCAGTACTTC. Protein: CSVEGEGTGGSYEQYF. This chain uses TRBV29-1 with TRBJ2-7, with 8 positions matching TRBD1. J gave up 1 base and V 3 bases, and 11 bases lay outside the gene matches. Germline lookup yields CDR1 SQVTM and CDR2 ANQGSEA. CDR3 size: 16 residues.